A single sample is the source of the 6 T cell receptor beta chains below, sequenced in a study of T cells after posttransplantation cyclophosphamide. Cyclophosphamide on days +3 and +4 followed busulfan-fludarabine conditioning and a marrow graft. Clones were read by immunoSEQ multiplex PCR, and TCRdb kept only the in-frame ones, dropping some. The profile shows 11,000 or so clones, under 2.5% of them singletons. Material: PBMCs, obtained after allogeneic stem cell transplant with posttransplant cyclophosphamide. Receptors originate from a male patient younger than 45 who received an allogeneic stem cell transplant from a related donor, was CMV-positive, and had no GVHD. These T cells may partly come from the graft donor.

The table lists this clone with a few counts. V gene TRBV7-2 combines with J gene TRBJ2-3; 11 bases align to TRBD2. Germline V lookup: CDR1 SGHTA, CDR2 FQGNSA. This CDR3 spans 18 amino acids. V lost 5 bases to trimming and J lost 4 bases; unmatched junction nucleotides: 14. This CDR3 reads CASSQGWLAGGGSDTQYF. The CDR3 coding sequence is TGTGCCAGCAGCCAAGGGTGGCTAGCGGGAGGTGGTTCAGATACGCAGTATTTT.

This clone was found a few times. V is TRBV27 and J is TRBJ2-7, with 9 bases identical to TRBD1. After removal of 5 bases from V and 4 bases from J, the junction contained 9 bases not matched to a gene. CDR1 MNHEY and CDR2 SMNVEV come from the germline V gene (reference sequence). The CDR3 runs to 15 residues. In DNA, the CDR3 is TGTGCCAGCAGTGGGACAGGGAAAAAGGAGTACGAGCAGTACTTC. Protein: CASSGTGKKEYEQYF.

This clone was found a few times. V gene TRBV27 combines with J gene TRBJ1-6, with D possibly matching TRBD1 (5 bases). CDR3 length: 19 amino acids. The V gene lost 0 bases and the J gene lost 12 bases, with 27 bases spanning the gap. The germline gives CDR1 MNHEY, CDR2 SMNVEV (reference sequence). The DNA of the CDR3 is TGTGCCAGCAGTTTATCGCCCGACAGCCACCATAGTGGGCGTCGACCCCTCCACTTT. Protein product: CASSLSPDSHHSGRRPLHF.

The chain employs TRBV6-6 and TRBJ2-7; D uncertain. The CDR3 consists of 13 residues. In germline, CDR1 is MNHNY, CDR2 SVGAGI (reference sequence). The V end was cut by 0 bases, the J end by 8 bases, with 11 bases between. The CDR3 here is CASSYSGPPKQYF. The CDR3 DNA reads TGTGCCAGCAGTTACTCCGGTCCACCGAAGCAGTACTTC.

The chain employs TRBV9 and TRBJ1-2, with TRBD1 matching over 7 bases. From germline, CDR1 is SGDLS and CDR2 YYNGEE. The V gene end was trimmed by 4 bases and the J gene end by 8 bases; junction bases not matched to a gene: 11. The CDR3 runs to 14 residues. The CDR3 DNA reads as TGTGCCAGCAGCACGGGACAGACAACCGTGGGCTACACCTTC. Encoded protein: CASSTGQTTVGYTF.

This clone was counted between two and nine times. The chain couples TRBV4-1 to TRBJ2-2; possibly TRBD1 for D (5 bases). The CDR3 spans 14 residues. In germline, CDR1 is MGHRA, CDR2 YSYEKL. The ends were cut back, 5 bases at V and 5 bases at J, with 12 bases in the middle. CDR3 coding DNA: TGCGCCAGCAGCTATACAGGAGTTACCGGGGAGCTGTTTTTT. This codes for CASSYTGVTGELFF.